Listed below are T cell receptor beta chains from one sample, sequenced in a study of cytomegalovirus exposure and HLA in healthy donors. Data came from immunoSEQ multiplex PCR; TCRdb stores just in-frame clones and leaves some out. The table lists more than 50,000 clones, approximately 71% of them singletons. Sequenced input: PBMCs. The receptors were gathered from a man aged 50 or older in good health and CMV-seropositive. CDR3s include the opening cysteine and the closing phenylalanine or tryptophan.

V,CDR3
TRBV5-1,CASRPQGYDTDTQYF
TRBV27,CASSFRGQGYTDTQYF
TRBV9,CASSVDEGAARETQYF
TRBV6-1,CASSALSLAGGYNEQFF
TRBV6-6,CASSFGLAEKNNEQFF
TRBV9,CASSEGLGRDKGPLHF
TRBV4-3,CASSQDGGKGETQYF
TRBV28,CASSLAGMFF
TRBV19,CASSLAGGINEQFF
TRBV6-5,CASSYGTGGGETQYF
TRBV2,CASSEARPAHNSPLHF
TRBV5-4,CASSLGTGSSYEQYF
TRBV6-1,CASSEARESYEQYF
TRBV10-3,CAISAGQQETQYF
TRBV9,CASSAHRSDTDTQYF
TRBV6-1,CASSEATLPRQGGAFF
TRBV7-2,CASSLVTSEAFF
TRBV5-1,CASSLEGTGGYTF
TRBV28,CASSRTGRNQPQHF
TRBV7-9,CASSGRQLHEAFF
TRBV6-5,CASSYRGATEAFF
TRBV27,CASSLKGAGTSDEQYF
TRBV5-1,CASSWTGEDTEAFF